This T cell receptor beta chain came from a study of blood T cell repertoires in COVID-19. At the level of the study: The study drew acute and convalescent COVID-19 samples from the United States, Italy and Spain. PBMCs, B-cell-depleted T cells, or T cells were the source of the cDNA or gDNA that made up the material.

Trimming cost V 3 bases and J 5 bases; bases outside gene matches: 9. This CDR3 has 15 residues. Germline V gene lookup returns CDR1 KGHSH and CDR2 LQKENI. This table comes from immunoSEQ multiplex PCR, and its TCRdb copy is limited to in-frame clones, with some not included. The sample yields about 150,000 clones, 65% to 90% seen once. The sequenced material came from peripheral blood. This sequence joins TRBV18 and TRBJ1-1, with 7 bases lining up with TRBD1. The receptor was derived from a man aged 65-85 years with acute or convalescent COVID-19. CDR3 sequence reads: CASSPGQALGTEAFF. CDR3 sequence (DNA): TGTGCCAGCTCACCCGGACAGGCCCTTGGGACTGAAGCTTTCTTT.